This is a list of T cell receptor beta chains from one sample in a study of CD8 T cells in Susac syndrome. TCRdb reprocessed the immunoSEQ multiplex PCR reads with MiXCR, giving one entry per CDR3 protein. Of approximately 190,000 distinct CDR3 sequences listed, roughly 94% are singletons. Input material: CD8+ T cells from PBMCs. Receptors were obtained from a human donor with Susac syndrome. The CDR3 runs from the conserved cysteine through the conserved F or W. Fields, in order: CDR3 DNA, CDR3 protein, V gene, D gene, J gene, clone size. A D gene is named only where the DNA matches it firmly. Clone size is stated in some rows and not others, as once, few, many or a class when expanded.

CDR3 DNA: TGTGCCAGCAGTGCTGCACAGAACGGTGTTGAAAAACTGTTTTTT; CDR3 protein: CASSAAQNGVEKLFF; V gene: TRBV2; D gene: .; J gene: TRBJ1-4; clone size: once
CDR3 DNA: TGTGCCAGCAGTTATAGGGAGGGAGCGACGGACGAGCAGTACTTC; CDR3 protein: CASSYREGATDEQYF; V gene: TRBV6-5; D gene: TRBD2; J gene: TRBJ2-7; clone size: .
CDR3 DNA: TGTGCCAGCAGCAGGATCAGTTCCTACGAGCAGTACTTC; CDR3 protein: CASSRISSYEQYF; V gene: TRBV7-8; D gene: .; J gene: TRBJ2-7; clone size: .
CDR3 DNA: TGTGCCAGCAGCCCCTTCGAGAACACTGAAGCTTTCTTT; CDR3 protein: CASSPFENTEAFF; V gene: TRBV7-3; D gene: .; J gene: TRBJ1-1; clone size: .
CDR3 DNA: TGTGCCGCAAGGGGAGGGGACTACAATGAGCAGTTCTTC; CDR3 protein: CAARGGDYNEQFF; V gene: TRBV18; D gene: TRBD2; J gene: TRBJ2-1; clone size: .
CDR3 DNA: TGTGCCAGCAGCTCGGGACCGGGTCCTAACTATGGCTACACCTTC; CDR3 protein: CASSSGPGPNYGYTF; V gene: TRBV5-6; D gene: .; J gene: TRBJ1-2; clone size: .
CDR3 DNA: TGTGCCAGCAGTTACTTGGACTCCATGAACACTGAAGCTTTCTTT; CDR3 protein: CASSYLDSMNTEAFF; V gene: TRBV6-2/TRBV6-3; D gene: .; J gene: TRBJ1-1; clone size: .
CDR3 DNA: TGTGCTAGTGGTTTGCAAAAAGATGGCTACACCTTC; CDR3 protein: CASGLQKDGYTF; V gene: TRBV12-5; D gene: .; J gene: TRBJ1-2; clone size: .
CDR3 DNA: TGTGCCAGCAGCTTAGTTGGGGATCAGCCCCAGCATTTT; CDR3 protein: CASSLVGDQPQHF; V gene: TRBV7-9; D gene: .; J gene: TRBJ1-5; clone size: few
CDR3 DNA: TGCAGTGCTAGCTGGCAGGGAGGCTCTGGGGCCAACGTCCTGACTTTC; CDR3 protein: CSASWQGGSGANVLTF; V gene: TRBV20-1; D gene: .; J gene: TRBJ2-6; clone size: .